This is a list of T cell receptor beta chains from one sample in a study of control samples from healthy donors and cancer patients. Profiling relied on immunoSEQ multiplex PCR, and the TCRdb table lists in-frame clones only, not all of them. Found here are 48,000 or so clones, nearly 95% of them singletons; the top ten hold 23%. The sample taken for sequencing was PBMCs. All receptors derive from a woman aged 50 to 60 with head and neck cancer. The CDR3 runs from the conserved cysteine through the conserved F or W. The order of the fields is D gene, clone size, J gene, V gene, CDR3 DNA, CDR3 protein. D genes are given only for firm matches. Size is omitted from some rows. Given values are once, few, many or a class for expanded clones.

D gene: -; clone size: -; J gene: TRBJ2-1; V gene: TRBV2; CDR3 DNA: TGTGCCACCCCCGGACTCGCGAAGGGCAAAAGCAATGAGCAGTTCTTC; CDR3 protein: CATPGLAKGKSNEQFF
D gene: -; clone size: -; J gene: TRBJ1-2; V gene: TRBV19; CDR3 DNA: TGTGCCACCTCAATATCAGGTGCATACGGCTACACCTTC; CDR3 protein: CATSISGAYGYTF
D gene: TRBD1; clone size: -; J gene: TRBJ1-2; V gene: TRBV28; CDR3 DNA: TGTGCCAGCAGTTTATCCCGGACAGGGGCGTATGGCTACACCTTC; CDR3 protein: CASSLSRTGAYGYTF
D gene: -; clone size: -; J gene: TRBJ2-3; V gene: TRBV2; CDR3 DNA: TGTGCCAGCAGTGCCGTTTTCACAGATACGCAGTATTTT; CDR3 protein: CASSAVFTDTQYF
D gene: -; clone size: -; J gene: TRBJ1-5; V gene: TRBV2; CDR3 DNA: TGTGCCAGCAGTGTGAGGAGAAACAATCAGCCCCAGCATTTT; CDR3 protein: CASSVRRNNQPQHF
D gene: -; clone size: -; J gene: TRBJ2-5; V gene: TRBV30; CDR3 DNA: TGTGCCTGGAGTCAGGTAGAAGAGACCCAGTACTTC; CDR3 protein: CAWSQVEETQYF
D gene: -; clone size: medium-sized; J gene: TRBJ2-3; V gene: TRBV30; CDR3 DNA: TGTGCCTGGCCGCTTGATATCGGGGGACCTGGGGATACGCAGTATTTT; CDR3 protein: CAWPLDIGGPGDTQYF
D gene: -; clone size: once; J gene: TRBJ1-2; V gene: TRBV19; CDR3 DNA: TGTGCCAGTACCTTGGCCTCTGCCTCTGGCTACACCTTC; CDR3 protein: CASTLASASGYTF
D gene: -; clone size: -; J gene: TRBJ1-1; V gene: TRBV29-1; CDR3 DNA: TGCAGCGTTGAAGTTCTCGCCCCCGGTTACACTGAAGCTTTCTTT; CDR3 protein: CSVEVLAPGYTEAFF
D gene: -; clone size: -; J gene: TRBJ2-3; V gene: TRBV5-1; CDR3 DNA: TGCGCCAGCAGCTTGGAGGGCTACACAGATACGCAGTATTTT; CDR3 protein: CASSLEGYTDTQYF
D gene: -; clone size: once; J gene: TRBJ1-1; V gene: TRBV3-1/TRBV3-2; CDR3 DNA: TGTGCCAGCAGCCAGAAGGGGATTAACACTGAAGCTTTCTTT; CDR3 protein: CASSQKGINTEAFF
D gene: -; clone size: -; J gene: TRBJ2-7; V gene: TRBV9; CDR3 DNA: TGTGCCAGCAGCCCTCAAACCGGGTCAGTTTACGAGCAGTACTTC; CDR3 protein: CASSPQTGSVYEQYF
D gene: TRBD1; clone size: -; J gene: TRBJ1-5; V gene: TRBV7-2; CDR3 DNA: TGTGCCAGCAGCCCCAATAGTGGCCAGGGGGCCCAGCATTTT; CDR3 protein: CASSPNSGQGAQHF
D gene: -; clone size: -; J gene: TRBJ2-1; V gene: TRBV5-6; CDR3 DNA: TGTGCCAGCAGGGACTGGGGTGAGCAGTTCTTC; CDR3 protein: CASRDWGEQFF
D gene: -; clone size: -; J gene: TRBJ1-4; V gene: TRBV19; CDR3 DNA: TGTGCCAGTAGTATCCTACAGGCAACTAATGAAAAACTGTTTTTT; CDR3 protein: CASSILQATNEKLFF
D gene: TRBD1; clone size: -; J gene: TRBJ1-2; V gene: TRBV7-9; CDR3 DNA: TGTGCCGGGGTGCGGGACAGGGAAAATCATGGCTACACCTTC; CDR3 protein: CAGVRDRENHGYTF
D gene: TRBD2; clone size: once; J gene: TRBJ2-1; V gene: TRBV29-1; CDR3 DNA: TGCAGCGTTGACGGCGGGGGGGCGATGGAAAATGAGCAGTTCTTC; CDR3 protein: CSVDGGGAMENEQFF
D gene: TRBD2; clone size: -; J gene: TRBJ2-7; V gene: TRBV9; CDR3 DNA: TGTGCCAGCAGCGTGGGACTAGCCTCCTACGAGCAGTACTTC; CDR3 protein: CASSVGLASYEQYF
D gene: -; clone size: -; J gene: TRBJ2-5; V gene: TRBV7-2; CDR3 DNA: TGTGCCAGCAGCTTTAATAGGGGGAAAGAGACCCAGTACTTC; CDR3 protein: CASSFNRGKETQYF
D gene: -; clone size: -; J gene: TRBJ1-2; V gene: TRBV5-4; CDR3 DNA: TGTGCCAGCAGCTTGCTGACGCGCTACACCTTC; CDR3 protein: CASSLLTRYTF
D gene: -; clone size: -; J gene: TRBJ2-3; V gene: TRBV30; CDR3 DNA: TGTGCCTGGGAGTTCGGGGGCGCATCAGATACGCAGTATTTT; CDR3 protein: CAWEFGGASDTQYF
D gene: TRBD1; clone size: -; J gene: TRBJ1-2; V gene: TRBV5-4; CDR3 DNA: TGTGCCAGCAGCGGGCCCGGGACAGGGCCCGTCTCCACCTTC; CDR3 protein: CASSGPGTGPVSTF
D gene: -; clone size: -; J gene: TRBJ1-5; V gene: TRBV7-5; CDR3 DNA: TGTGCCAGAAGCTTAGCTGGCAGGGACCCTCGTAGCAATCAGCCCCAGCATTTT; CDR3 protein: CARSLAGRDPRSNQPQHF
D gene: -; clone size: -; J gene: TRBJ2-1; V gene: TRBV12-3/TRBV12-4; CDR3 DNA: TGTGCCAGCAGAGACAGGAATTACAATGAGCAGTTCTTC; CDR3 protein: CASRDRNYNEQFF
D gene: -; clone size: -; J gene: TRBJ1-5; V gene: TRBV15; CDR3 DNA: TGTGCCACCAGCAGAGATAGTTCTGGGGTCAGCAATCAGCCCCAGCATTTT; CDR3 protein: CATSRDSSGVSNQPQHF
D gene: -; clone size: -; J gene: TRBJ1-2; V gene: TRBV5-4; CDR3 DNA: TGTGCCAGCAGCTCGGGGGGGCAGGGTAACTATGGCTACACCTTC; CDR3 protein: CASSSGGQGNYGYTF
D gene: -; clone size: -; J gene: TRBJ1-6; V gene: TRBV6-4; CDR3 DNA: TGTGCCAGCAGTGACTCGTCCAGGAGGGCCATCTATAATTCACCCCTCCACTTT; CDR3 protein: CASSDSSRRAIYNSPLHF